This entry is about one T cell receptor beta chain. The target of this receptor is not known. Per-base qualities were not stored, and no clone one base away is much larger. This record belongs to a study of CD8 T cells in ankylosing spondylitis (dated by TCRdb to about 2017). With respect to the entire study: To find TCR variants linked to disease, the study profiled T cell receptor beta repertoires in ankylosing spondylitis patients and healthy donors. The whole study cohort included 90 to 120 healthy donors and around 25 ankylosing spondylitis patients. Peripheral blood was sampled, and synovial fluid was also collected from ankylosing spondylitis patients. What the work shows at the level of the full study, not this receptor alone: Significant enrichment of the disease-linked clones was reported in matched synovial fluid samples from ankylosing spondylitis patients. The disease-linked clones had a CD8+ phenotype and were found at relatively low frequencies in peripheral blood. Some of the motif variants had been reported before in the synovial fluid and blood of reactive arthritis patients, a finding that suggests common disease-initiation mechanisms. Blood from ankylosing spondylitis patients appeared to be characterized by a TCR beta motif composed of 7 to 9 highly homologous amino acid variants.

For sequencing, an Illumina HiSeq 2500 was employed. Quantitative 5'-RACE with molecular barcodes was the method used to prepare the TCR beta libraries. The original pipeline was this. A new computational method, built on a probabilistic model of VDJ rearrangement, was used to identify disease-linked TCR variants. The raw public data were reprocessed by TCRdb itself: fastp quality trimming at Q25, MiXCR clonotype calling, in-frame beta chains only. Rows are unified per CDR3 protein, each entry keeping the most common DNA and genes. The V and J calls follow TCRdb's processing rather than the paper's. The sample includes 250,000 to 350,000 distinct CDR3 sequences, with 7.5% to 9% observed a single time. The top ten constitute about 14% of the sample. The receptor comes from a male donor with ankylosing spondylitis. Sequenced material: blood, either unsorted or a sorted T cell fraction (not recorded which).

Read as DNA, the sequence is TGTGCCAGCAGCTTCCCGGGACAGATAAACACTGAAGCTTTCTTT. It codes for CASSFPGQINTEAFF. The V and J segments used are TRBV7-8 and TRBJ1-1, and 7 junctional nucleotides match TRBD1. The CDR3, cysteine through phenylalanine, is 15 amino acids long. Of the read, only the CDR3 DNA is kept; its 45 bases are in frame from base 1. V and J are trimmed by 3 bases and 2 bases, and the gene matches miss 6 bases of the junction. The germline V gene encodes CDR1 SGHVS and CDR2 FQNEAQ.